The 10 T cell receptor beta chains presented below share a single source sample, sequenced in a study of T cells in Graves' hyperthyroidism and ophthalmopathy. Amplified regions were TCR beta CDR3 sequences from RNA transcripts. A first-round RT-PCR of the TCR CDR3 used the HTBI primer set. TCRdb reprocessed the multiplex PCR reads via MiXCR and lists one record per CDR3 protein. The sample gives about 480,000 distinct CDR3 sequences, around a quarter of which show up once; 11% is in the top ten. The sample comprised blood. Source of these receptors: a woman younger than 45 with Graves' ophthalmopathy.

This clonotype was observed a handful of times. The V and J genes are TRBV20-1 and TRBJ2-7; D possibly corresponds to TRBD1 (6 bases). The CDR3 consists of 15 residues. Germline CDR1 DFQATT, CDR2 SNEGSKA (reference sequence). Trimming removed 4 bases at V and 2 bases at J, with 18 bases between. The CDR3 sequence is CSAITPTGGPYEQYF. Written as DNA, the CDR3 is TGCAGTGCTATTACGCCGACAGGAGGACCCTACGAGCAGTACTTC.

This clonotype has a count of ten or more. The chain links TRBV27 to TRBJ2-7; D is unresolved. The V gene's germline CDR1 is MNHEY and CDR2 SMNVEV (reference sequence). This CDR3 comprises 15 residues. Trimming removed 5 bases at V and 0 bases at J, with 14 bases between. CDR3 in DNA: TGTGCCAGCAGTCTAAGTAATCCCAGCTCCTACGAGCAGTACTTC. This translates into CASSLSNPSSYEQYF.

This chain links TRBV7-2 with TRBJ2-5; 10 bases agree with TRBD2. The germline V gene encodes CDR1 SGHTA and CDR2 FQGNSA. The CDR3 has 13 amino acids. The junction had 3 bases not matched to a gene; V was cut back by 4 bases and J by 7 bases. CDR3 protein: CASSSKREGTQYF. Written as DNA, the CDR3 is TGTGCCAGCAGCTCCAAGCGGGAGGGGACCCAGTACTTC.

This clonotype has a count of ten or more. The gene calls are TRBV12-3 or TRBV12-4 and TRBJ2-7, with TRBD1 matching over 10 bases. Losses at the gene ends were 3 bases for V and 2 bases for J; bases not matched to a gene: 4. The CDR3 is 15 residues long. CDR3 residues: CASSFGGTGAYEQYF. The CDR3 nucleotides read TGTGCCAGCAGTTTTGGTGGGACAGGGGCCTACGAGCAGTACTTC.

This clonotype was seen many times. The J gene is TRBJ2-5, the V gene TRBV10-3; 7 bases agree with TRBD1. The CDR3 extends over 16 amino acids. V lost 3 bases to trimming and J lost 1 base; unmatched junction nucleotides: 8. The germline gives CDR1 ENHRY, CDR2 SYGVKD. CDR3 protein: CAISDAGGTVQETQYF. The CDR3 coding sequence is TGTGCCATCAGTGACGCGGGTGGGACAGTCCAAGAGACCCAGTACTTC.

The sample holds many counts of this clonotype. Here the CDR3 DNA reads TGTGCCAGCAGTGAAGCAGGGAGCAATCAGCCCCAGCATTTT. This sequence encodes CASSEAGSNQPQHF. The chain links TRBV6-1 to TRBJ1-5; D call uncertain. Trimming took 0 bases from V and 1 from J, leaving 4 bases between them. Germline V gene sequence: CDR1 MNHNS, CDR2 SASEGT. The CDR3 is 14 amino acids.

This clonotype was picked up many times. The chain uses TRBV4-2 and TRBJ1-2; no clear D gene. Trimming shortened V by 0 bases and J by 4 bases, and 12 bases separated the two germline ends. The CDR3 sequence is 15 residues long. Germline values: CDR1 LGHNA, CDR2 YNFKEQ. DNA of the CDR3: TGTGCCAGCAGCCAAGACGGCGCCAGTCTCTATGGCTACACCTTC. Protein: CASSQDGASLYGYTF.

The table lists this clonotype with a few counts. The J gene is TRBJ2-2, the V gene TRBV3-1; 12 bases match TRBD2. This CDR3 spans 16 amino acids. Germline CDR1 LGHDT, CDR2 YNNKEL (reference sequence). V dropped 3 bases and J dropped 8; count of bases not matched to a gene: 7. CDR3 amino acids: CASSHASGGAPGELFF. The CDR3 nucleotides read TGTGCCAGCAGCCATGCTAGCGGGGGGGCCCCAGGGGAGCTGTTTTTT.

This clonotype was picked up many times. This chain links TRBV7-2 with TRBJ2-2; 7 nucleotides line up with TRBD2. Germline trimming cut 8 bases from V and 3 bases from J; bases unmatched to any gene: 0. Germline CDR1 SGHTA, CDR2 FQGNSA. CDR3 size: 12 residues. The CDR3 DNA sequence: TGTGCCAGCGGGGGGGACACCGGGGAGCTGTTTTTT. Translated: CASGGDTGELFF.

This clonotype was seen repeatedly, ten times or more. V gene TRBV5-1 combines with J gene TRBJ2-7; the D gene is possibly TRBD1 (6 bases). Between the trimmed V and J ends, which lost 4 bases and 0 bases, there was a span of 14 bases. Germline V gene data show CDR1 as SGHRS and CDR2 as YFSETQ. There are 15 residues in the CDR3. The CDR3 here is CASSLDRLFSYEQYF. For the CDR3, the DNA is TGCGCCAGCAGCCTTGACAGGCTATTCTCCTACGAGCAGTACTTC.